These 24 T cell receptor beta chains originate from one sample sequenced in a study of shared clonotypes between healthy human individuals (TCRdb year 2020). Libraries came from the immunoSEQ multiplex PCR assay. What TCRdb holds here is the immuneACCESS table cut down to in-frame rearrangements. Part of the clones is not present; checked against another copy, under half of the missing clones reflect an unresolved V gene, and the others are unexplained. Within this sample are about 1 million clones, with 70% to 80% of them counted one time only. Around 1.4% of the sample goes to the ten largest clones. Sample: memory CD4+ T cells sorted from blood. Per the publication, the cell subset or site label means: CD45RA-negative fraction. The receptors derive from a man aged 18 to 29 in good health.

The V call is TRBV10-3, the J call TRBJ2-5; TRBD2 matches 10 bases. Looked up from germline, CDR1 is ENHRY and CDR2 is SYGVKD. Unmatched junction bases numbered 1, after V lost 4 bases and J lost 2 bases. CDR3 length: 14 residues. The CDR3 bases are TGTGCCATCAGTGGAGCGGGAGGGCAAGAGACCCAGTACTTC. This gives the protein CAISGAGGQETQYF.

The chain links TRBV18 to TRBJ2-3; no clear D gene. With 2 bases removed from V and 5 bases from J, the gap between germline ends came to 14 bases. Looked up from germline, CDR1 is KGHSH and CDR2 is LQKENI. There are 15 residues in the CDR3. CDR3 protein: CASSPSGGKGDTQYF. Written as DNA, the CDR3 is TGTGCCAGCTCACCAAGTGGCGGAAAGGGAGATACGCAGTATTTT. Together with reference TRBV18 and TRBJ2-3, the CDR3 gives the full variable domain: NAGVMQNPRHLVRRRGQEARLRCSPMKGHSHVYWYRQLPEEGLKFMVYLQKENIIDESGMPKERFSAEFPKEGPSILRIQQVVRGDSAAYFCASSPSGGKGDTQYFGPGTRLTVL.

This chain connects TRBV30 to TRBJ2-3; 14 bases map to TRBD2. Germline CDR1 is GTSNPN and CDR2 is SVGIG (reference sequence). This CDR3 contains 16 residues. With 3 bases clipped from V and 4 bases from J, the junction kept 6 bases outside the gene matches. The CDR3 region has the DNA TGTGCCTGGAGGGAAGGACTAGCGGGAGGCGCAGATACGCAGTATTTT. Translated, it gives CAWREGLAGGADTQYF.

This clone occurred a few times. The chain uses TRBV18 and TRBJ1-1; D is ambiguous. CDR3 length: 13 residues. Germline CDR1 KGHSH, CDR2 LQKENI. The ends were cut back, 6 bases at V and 3 bases at J, with 11 bases in the middle. DNA for the CDR3: TGTGCCAGCTCGAGCTACCTTGACACTGAAGCTTTCTTT. It translates to CASSSYLDTEAFF.

As to this clone: This specimen includes other DNA sequences encoding the same CDR3. This chain uses TRBV5-1 with TRBJ2-5; 10 nucleotides line up with TRBD2. The CDR3 is made up of 15 amino acids. The junction had 1 base not matched to a gene; V was cut back by 0 bases and J by 2 bases. CDR1 is SGHRS and CDR2 is YFSETQ in the germline V gene. Here the CDR3 reads CASSLALAGQETQYF. CDR3 bases: TGCGCCAGCAGCTTGGCACTAGCGGGACAAGAGACCCAGTACTTC.

This chain joins TRBV6-1 and TRBJ2-1, with 9 bases lining up with TRBD2. J was trimmed by 3 bases and V by 2 bases; bases with no gene match: 2. The length of the CDR3 is 15 residues. CDR1 MNHNS and CDR2 SASEGT come from the germline V gene. The CDR3 here is CASSELAGVYNEQFF. In DNA form, the CDR3 reads TGTGCCAGCAGTGAATTAGCGGGAGTCTACAATGAGCAGTTCTTC.

This clone was seen only a few times. The chain is built from TRBV7-9 and TRBJ1-2; D is ambiguous. Germline V CDR1 and CDR2: SEHNR, FQNEAQ (reference sequence). V lost 5 bases and J lost 1, with 8 bases in between. CDR3 length: 13 amino acids. CDR3 in DNA: TGTGCCAGCAGCCTTCAAAGTAACTATGGCTACACCTTC. It translates to CASSLQSNYGYTF.

The chain employs TRBV18 and TRBJ2-3; 8 bases are shared with TRBD2. The germline gives CDR1 KGHSH, CDR2 LQKENI. V was pared by 6 bases and J by 3 bases, with 11 bases of the junction left unmatched. This CDR3 spans 16 amino acids. The CDR3 nucleotides are TGTGCCAGCTCTCCCCTAGGTAGCGGGGCTACAGATACGCAGTATTTT. This codes for CASSPLGSGATDTQYF.

With respect to this clone: Other DNA sequences of this sample code for an identical CDR3. The chain carries TRBV6-5 and TRBJ1-5; 9 nucleotides match TRBD1. The CDR3 totals 14 residues. Losses at the gene ends were 6 bases for V and 1 base for J; bases not matched to a gene: 1. Per germline, CDR1 MNHEY and CDR2 SVGAGI. The CDR3 sequence: CASRGQGSNQPQHF. DNA of the CDR3: TGTGCCAGCAGGGGACAGGGAAGCAATCAGCCCCAGCATTTT.

This clone was found a few times. In DNA form, the CDR3 reads TGTGCCAGCAGCCGCTACCCCGGACAGTCCAACACCGGGGAGCTGTTTTTT. Translating it yields CASSRYPGQSNTGELFF. This sequence joins TRBV7-9 and TRBJ2-2, with D maybe TRBD1 (6 bases). This CDR3 is built from 17 residues. V was trimmed by 5 bases and J by 2 bases, leaving 18 bases between them. Germline CDR1 and CDR2: SEHNR and FQNEAQ (reference sequence).

The table lists this clone with many counts. The chain is built from TRBV5-1 and TRBJ2-2; D may match TRBD1 or TRBD2 (5 bases each). Trimming took off 2 bases at V and 5 bases at J, with 10 bases between the two ends. Per germline, CDR1 SGHRS and CDR2 YFSETQ. CDR3 length equals 14 residues. Here the CDR3 DNA reads TGCGCCAGCAGCTTCGAGGGGTTGACCGGGGAGCTGTTTTTT. Amino acid sequence: CASSFEGLTGELFF.

The gene calls are TRBV6-1 and TRBJ2-5; no definite D call. CDR1 and CDR2 (germline): MNHNS, SASEGT. Between the trimmed V and J ends, which lost 6 bases and 5 bases, there was a span of 16 bases. The CDR3 loop spans 14 amino acids. In nucleotides, the CDR3 is TGTGCCAGCAGACCCGTGGGCAATTCGGAGACCCAGTACTTC. Protein: CASRPVGNSETQYF.

This clone was found a few times. The chain employs TRBV19 and TRBJ1-5; D is unclear. V was pared by 2 bases and J by 0 bases, with 11 bases between. The length of the CDR3 is 16 residues. Germline V CDR1 and CDR2: LNHDA, SQIVND (reference sequence). The CDR3 spells CASSIWSGDSNQPQHF. CDR3 bases: TGTGCCAGTAGTATATGGTCAGGAGATAGCAATCAGCCCCAGCATTTT.

The chain recombines TRBV7-9 with TRBJ1-4, with unresolved D. In germline, CDR1 is SEHNR, CDR2 FQNEAQ (reference sequence). The CDR3 covers 12 residues. Between the trimmed V and J ends, which lost 5 bases and 4 bases, there was a span of 5 bases. CDR3 DNA sequence: TGTGCCAGCAGCCCTCTTAATGAAAAACTGTTTTTT. It codes for CASSPLNEKLFF. The entire variable domain, with the rest obtained from reference TRBV7-9 and TRBJ1-4, is as follows: DTGVSQNPRHKITKRGQNVTFRCDPISEHNRLYWYRQTLGQGPEFLTYFQNEAQLEKSRLLSDRFSAERPKGSFSTLEIQRTEQGDSAMYLCASSPLNEKLFFGSGTQLSVL.

About this clone itself: A much larger clonotype is one base distant, so this may be a read error. The sample has other DNA sequences that encode this CDR3 too. The chain uses TRBV5-6 and TRBJ2-7; no firm D call. The germline CDR1 and CDR2 sequences are SGHDT and YYEEEE. This CDR3 spans 11 amino acids. The V gene lost 3 bases and the J gene lost 4 bases, with 5 bases spanning the gap. CDR3 sequence (DNA): TGTGCCAGCAGCTCTAAATACGAGCAGTACTTC. It codes for CASSSKYEQYF.

The genes are TRBV4-1 and TRBJ2-7; TRBD2 agrees at 10 bases. This CDR3 region has 18 residues. The junction had 12 bases not matched to a gene; V was cut back by 1 base and J by 3 bases. The germline CDR1 and CDR2 sequences are MGHRA and YSYEKL. The DNA for the CDR3 is TGCGCCAGCAGCCAAGCCCACCCGTCTAGCGGGGGTTTCTACGAGCAGTACTTC. Translated: CASSQAHPSSGGFYEQYF.

The count of this clone is one. The gene calls are TRBV6-5 and TRBJ2-7, with 8 bases that match TRBD2. CDR1 is MNHEY and CDR2 is SVGAGI in the germline V gene. V trimming: 6 bases; J trimming: 7 bases; junction bases outside the gene matches: 11. The CDR3 is 14 amino acids. CDR3: CASSSGTQRGEQYF. CDR3 in DNA: TGTGCCAGCAGCTCCGGGACACAGCGGGGGGAGCAGTACTTC.

A note on this clone: Other DNA sequences from this sample encode an identical CDR3 as well. The rearrangement uses TRBV5-1 and TRBJ2-1; 11 positions match TRBD2. V was clipped by 1 base and J by 5 bases; unmatched bases: 5. The CDR3 has 16 amino acids. Germline lookup yields CDR1 SGHRS and CDR2 YFSETQ. The CDR3 nucleotides read TGCGCCAGCAGCTTGCTCACTAGCGGGGGTAACAATGAGCAGTTCTTC. Translating gives CASSLLTSGGNNEQFF. Supplemented by reference TRBV5-1 and TRBJ2-1, the full variable domain reads KAGVTQTPRYLIKTRGQQVTLSCSPISGHRSVSWYQQTPGQGLQFLFEYFSETQRNKGNFPGRFSGRQFSNSRSEMNVSTLELGDSALYLCASSLLTSGGNNEQFFGPGTRLTVL.

This chain connects TRBV2 to TRBJ2-5, with no clear D. Trimming removed 8 bases at V and 3 bases at J, with 7 bases between. The CDR3 loop spans 11 amino acids. CDR1 is SNHLY, CDR2 FYNNEI, per germline. The CDR3 DNA is TGTGCCAGCTGTCTAAAAGAGACCCAGTACTTC. Protein product: CASCLKETQYF.

The chain couples TRBV7-9 to TRBJ2-1, with 10 bases fitting TRBD2. CDR1 and CDR2 (germline): SEHNR, FQNEAQ (reference sequence). CDR3 length: 17 residues. Unmatched junction bases numbered 10, after V lost 4 bases and J lost 4 bases. The DNA for the CDR3 is TGTGCCAGCAGCTCAAAATTAGCGGGGGGAACGTACAATGAGCAGTTCTTC. This gives the protein CASSSKLAGGTYNEQFF. The full variable domain, completed using reference TRBV7-9 and TRBJ2-1, is DTGVSQNPRHKITKRGQNVTFRCDPISEHNRLYWYRQTLGQGPEFLTYFQNEAQLEKSRLLSDRFSAERPKGSFSTLEIQRTEQGDSAMYLCASSSKLAGGTYNEQFFGPGTRLTVL.

The chain links TRBV2 to TRBJ1-1; no clear D. The CDR3 spans 16 residues. V was cut by 2 bases and J by 1 base, with 14 bases left in between. Per germline, CDR1 SNHLY and CDR2 FYNNEI. The CDR3 sequence: CASSESIPRRNTEAFF. In DNA, the CDR3 is TGTGCCAGCAGTGAATCGATACCACGGAGGAACACTGAAGCTTTCTTT.

This chain connects TRBV6-6 to TRBJ2-7; 7 bases map to TRBD2. The V gene's germline CDR1 is MNHNY and CDR2 SVGAGI (reference sequence). The junction had 8 bases not matched to a gene; V was cut back by 4 bases and J by 2 bases. The CDR3 runs 15 residues. The CDR3 sequence is CASSFRPSGTYEQYF. Written as DNA, the CDR3 is TGTGCCAGCAGTTTCCGGCCTAGCGGAACCTACGAGCAGTACTTC.

The chain combines TRBV5-1 with TRBJ2-7, with D possibly being TRBD1 (6 bases). Germline loops: CDR1 SGHRS, CDR2 YFSETQ. This CDR3 spans 15 amino acids. V shed 2 bases and J shed 3 bases, with 15 bases lying between them. CDR3 sequence reads: CASSFAGTRSYEQYF. The CDR3 bases are TGCGCCAGCAGCTTTGCCGGGACAAGGAGCTACGAGCAGTACTTC.

CDR3 DNA: TGTGCCAGTACTTTCCGGGCAAACTCGAGGTCTGAAAAACTGTTTTTT. It encodes CASTFRANSRSEKLFF. The chain joins TRBV19 to TRBJ1-4, with D unresolved. V shed 7 bases and J shed 7 bases, with 22 bases lying between them. This CDR3 is built from 16 residues. CDR1 and CDR2 (germline): LNHDA, SQIVND (reference sequence).